This T cell receptor (beta chain) was captured by sequencing in a study of blood T cell repertoires in COVID-19. Overall study context: Acute and convalescent COVID-19 specimens originated in the United States, Italy and Spain. Nucleic acid was either cDNA or gDNA, and it came from T cells, B-cell-depleted T cells, or PBMCs.

Germline CDR1 reads SGHTA; CDR2 reads FQGTGA. The CDR3 covers 16 residues. With V trimmed by 1 base and J by 3 bases, 5 bases remained unmatched. Original handling: Nucleated cell counts were estimated from reference gene primer amplification. Assay: immunoSEQ multiplex PCR; the TCRdb copy retains only in-frame clones and omits some. The V and J calls and clone size are taken from that table; D and trimming were inferred from the DNA. The top ten clones hold 14% to 15% of a sample with over 40,000 clones, 86% of them seen once. This clonotype was obtained from a human donor in a cohort sampled during active COVID-19. Material: peripheral blood. The V and J genes are TRBV7-3 and TRBJ2-3; 9 nucleotides match TRBD2. The CDR3: CASSLIGGGATDTQYF. DNA of the CDR3: TGTGCCAGCAGCTTAATTGGCGGGGGGGCAACAGATACGCAGTATTTT.